This record looks at one T cell receptor beta chain sequence and its context. This specimen belongs to a study of blood T cell repertoires in COVID-19. The CDR3 runs 15 residues. V shed 0 bases and J 4 bases; nucleotides not matched to a gene: 5. The germline V gene has CDR1 MNHNS and CDR2 SASEGT. The data were produced by immunoSEQ multiplex PCR, yet TCRdb's version contains in-frame clones alone and is incomplete. This table holds under 200,000 clones, approximately 88% found once. The sequencing input was peripheral blood. The chain couples TRBV6-1 to TRBJ1-2, with 7 bases lining up with TRBD1. This TCR was recovered from a woman older than 75 with active or convalescent COVID-19. DNA of the CDR3: TGTGCCAGCAGTGAAGCTCCCGGGACAGTCTATGGCTACACCTTC. Residues: CASSEAPGTVYGYTF.